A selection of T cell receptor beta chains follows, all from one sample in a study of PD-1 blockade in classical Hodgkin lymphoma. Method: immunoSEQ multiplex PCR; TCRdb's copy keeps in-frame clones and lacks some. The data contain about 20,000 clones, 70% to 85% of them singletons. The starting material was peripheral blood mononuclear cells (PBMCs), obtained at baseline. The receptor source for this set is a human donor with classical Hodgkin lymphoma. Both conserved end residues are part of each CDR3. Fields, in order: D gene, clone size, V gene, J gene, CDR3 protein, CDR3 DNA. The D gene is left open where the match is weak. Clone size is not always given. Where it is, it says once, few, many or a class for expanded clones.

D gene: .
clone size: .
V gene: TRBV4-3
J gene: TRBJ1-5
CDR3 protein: CASSLRVGNQPQHF
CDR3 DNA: TGCGCCAGCAGCCTGAGGGTGGGCAATCAGCCCCAGCATTTT

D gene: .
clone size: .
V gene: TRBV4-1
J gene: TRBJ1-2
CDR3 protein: CASSQSNSYGYTF
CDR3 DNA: TGCGCCAGCAGCCAATCTAACAGCTATGGCTACACCTTC

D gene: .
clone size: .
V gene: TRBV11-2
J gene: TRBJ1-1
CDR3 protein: CASSLPPRNTEAFF
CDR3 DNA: TGTGCCAGCAGCTTACCCCCGAGGAACACTGAAGCTTTCTTT

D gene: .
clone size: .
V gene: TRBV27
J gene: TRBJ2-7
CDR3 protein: CASSLFPGMNEQYF
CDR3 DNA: TGTGCCAGCAGTTTATTTCCGGGGATGAACGAGCAGTACTTC

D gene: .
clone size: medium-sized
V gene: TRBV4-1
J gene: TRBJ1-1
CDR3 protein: CASGSEGGLNTEAFF
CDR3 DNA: TGCGCCAGCGGCAGCGAGGGTGGGTTGAACACTGAAGCTTTCTTT

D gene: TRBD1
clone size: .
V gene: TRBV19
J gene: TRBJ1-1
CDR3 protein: CASRAGTGGNTEAFF
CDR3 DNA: TGTGCCAGTAGGGCCGGGACAGGGGGGAACACTGAAGCTTTCTTT

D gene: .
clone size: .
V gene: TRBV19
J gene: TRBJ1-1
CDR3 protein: CASRLGGYTEAFF
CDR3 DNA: TGTGCCAGTAGGTTGGGGGGCTACACTGAAGCTTTCTTT

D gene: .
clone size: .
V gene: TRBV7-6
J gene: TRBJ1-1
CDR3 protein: CASSPIISGAGSTEAFF
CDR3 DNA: TGTGCCAGCAGCCCCATCATTTCCGGGGCGGGGAGCACTGAAGCTTTCTTT

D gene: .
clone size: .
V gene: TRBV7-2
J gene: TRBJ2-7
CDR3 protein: CASSGDSHYEQYF
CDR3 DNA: TGTGCCAGCAGCGGGGACTCCCATTACGAGCAGTACTTC

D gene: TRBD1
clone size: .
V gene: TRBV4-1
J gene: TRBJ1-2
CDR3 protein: CASSQSTGGFYGYTF
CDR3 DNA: TGCGCCAGCAGCCAATCGACAGGGGGGTTCTATGGCTACACCTTC

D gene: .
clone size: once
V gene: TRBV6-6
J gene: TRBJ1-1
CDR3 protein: CASFDVSTEAFF
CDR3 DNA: TGTGCCAGCTTTGACGTCTCTACTGAAGCTTTCTTT

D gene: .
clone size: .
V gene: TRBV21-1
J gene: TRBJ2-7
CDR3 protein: CASSNPDVGIGYEQYF
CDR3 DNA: TGTGCCAGCAGCAACCCTGACGTCGGAATAGGCTACGAGCAGTACTTC

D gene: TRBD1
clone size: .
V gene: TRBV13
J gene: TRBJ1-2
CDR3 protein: CASSERTGQLFRYGYTF
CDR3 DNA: TGTGCCAGCAGCGAACGGACAGGGCAATTGTTTCGGTATGGCTACACCTTC

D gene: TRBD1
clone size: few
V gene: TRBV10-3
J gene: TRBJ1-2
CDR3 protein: CAISLTGSSDGYTF
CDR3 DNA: TGTGCCATCAGTCTGACAGGGAGTAGTGACGGCTACACCTTC

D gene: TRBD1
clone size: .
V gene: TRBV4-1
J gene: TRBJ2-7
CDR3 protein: CASSLFGQGGIYEQYF
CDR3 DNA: TGCGCCAGCAGCCTCTTCGGACAGGGTGGGATCTACGAGCAGTACTTC

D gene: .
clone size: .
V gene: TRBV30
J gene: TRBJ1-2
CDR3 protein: CAWSTGWDYGYTF
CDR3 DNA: TGTGCCTGGAGTACAGGGTGGGACTATGGCTACACCTTC